This paragraph covers one T cell receptor (beta chain) sequence. No antigen is known for it. This entry is derived from a study of cytomegalovirus exposure and HLA in healthy donors. The CDR3 has 14 residues. Trimming removed 3 bases from V and 0 bases from J, with 9 bases in between. CDR1 and CDR2 (germline): SGHAT, FQNNGV. Study conclusions and caveats: In the analysis, some V segments, TRBV6-2 and TRBV6-3 included, were excluded as indistinguishable. Analyzed later, most CMV-associated TCR beta chains appeared HLA-restricted.

Vbeta (60) and Jbeta (13) primers were used in the PCR. Assay: immunoSEQ multiplex PCR; the TCRdb copy retains only in-frame clones and omits some. The repertoire has over 120,000 clones, around 80% of them found once; the top ten carry less than 3%. This TCR was sampled from a female donor in good health and CMV-seronegative. The chain recombines TRBV11-2 with TRBJ2-7; no clear D gene. Sample: PBMCs. CDR3 sequence reads: CASSFGSNSYEQYF. In nucleotides, the CDR3 is TGTGCCAGCAGCTTCGGTTCGAACTCCTACGAGCAGTACTTC. The whole variable domain, filled in from reference TRBV11-2 and TRBJ2-7, reads EAGVAQSPRYKIIEKRQSVAFWCNPISGHATLYWYQQILGQGPKLLIQFQNNGVVDDSQLPKDRFSAERLKGVDSTLKIQPAKLEDSAVYLCASSFGSNSYEQYFGPGTRLTVT.